This TCR beta chain came from a study of blood T cell repertoires in COVID-19. As for the study in general: The samples span acute and convalescent COVID-19 from the United States, Italy and Spain. The cDNA or gDNA used as material had been derived from T cells, B-cell-depleted T cells, or PBMCs.

The V end was cut by 0 bases, the J end by 5 bases, with 14 bases between. Germline V CDR1 and CDR2: SGDLS, YYNGEE. The CDR3 runs to 15 residues. Libraries were prepared by immunoSEQ multiplex PCR; TCRdb keeps only in-frame clonotypes and omits some of them. Of about 100,000 clones listed, roughly 80% are singletons. The material sequenced was peripheral blood. This sequence joins TRBV9 and TRBJ1-1; TRBD1 might be the D (6 bases). The TCR was taken from a man in his sixties with acute or convalescent COVID-19. The chain's CDR3 is CASSVGEGVRTEAFF. The CDR3 DNA is TGTGCCAGCAGCGTAGGAGAGGGGGTAAGGACTGAAGCTTTCTTT.